The following is a TCR beta chain sequence with its context. This clone's antigen is unknown. Base-call qualities are not available, and no considerably larger clone is one nucleotide away. RNA was extracted using the RNeasy kit, and roughly 0.5 to 1 microgram was reverse transcribed with random hexamers. TCR beta CDR3 regions were amplified with the immunoSEQ multiplex PCR assay covering 54 Vbeta and 13 Jbeta segments. To correct PCR amplification bias, a synthetic template baseline was used for both primer optimization and computational correction. On the authors' methods: Reads were annotated to V, D and J genes according to IMGT and were analyzed with immunoSEQ Analyzer, with only productive sequences retained. Clonality was calculated as one minus the Shannon entropy normalized by log2 of the number of productive unique sequences. For each patient and control, public and private clones were evaluated among the 100 most prevalent clones. Susac-specific clones were defined as absent from healthy and MS cohorts, over a thousand published viral clones and other ImmuneACCESS disease sequences. TCRdb reprocessed the public reads (quality trimming at Q25 with fastp, clone calling with MiXCR) and kept in-frame beta chains. When rows share a CDR3 protein, they turn into one entry using the most common DNA and genes. TCRdb, not the authors, supplied the V and J calls. This sample holds 150,000 to 250,000 distinct CDR3 sequences; about 95% were observed only once. Under 0.095% of the sample rests with the top ten.

This sample is drawn from a study of CD8 T cells in Susac syndrome (dated by TCRdb to the late 2010s). Background for the entire study: Whether CD8+ T cell activation and differentiation in Susac syndrome was antigen driven was tested using repertoire sequencing.

There are 14 amino acids in the CDR3, from cysteine to phenylalanine inclusive. Only the CDR3 DNA is retained, 42 bases long and in frame from the first base. Ends trimmed: V by 0 bases, J by 4 bases; bases unmatched to a gene: 2. For CDR1 and CDR2, the germline V gene (reference sequence) lists GTSNPN and SVGIG. What the research found in general, with its limitations: The TCR sequencing and HLA analysis was acknowledged to have included a relatively small number of individuals.

Peripheral blood CD8+ and CD4+ T cells from healthy donors, Susac syndrome patients and multiple sclerosis patients were profiled by high-throughput TCR beta sequencing. The multiple sclerosis controls were treatment-naive patients who had stable or active relapsing-remitting disease and met the revised McDonald criteria. CD8+ TEMRA cells were enriched by FACS, while bulk CD8+ and CD4+ T cells were purified by magnetic negative isolation. Blood was drawn into EDTA tubes, processed within 24 hours, and PBMCs were isolated by density gradient centrifugation. PBMCs intended for TCR sequencing were cryopreserved in liquid nitrogen and were subsequently thawed in a 37 degrees C water bath. Purity of sorted or isolated CD4+, CD8+ and CD8+ TEMRA cells was at least 90%.

Sequences were obtained from CD4+ T cells from PBMCs. The receptor was isolated from a human donor with multiple sclerosis. Recombination linked TRBV30 to TRBJ2-5; the junction holds 10 bases that match TRBD2. The sequence in DNA is TGTGCCTGGAGTGTACTAGCGGGGACAGAGACCCAGTACTTC. The encoded protein is CAWSVLAGTETQYF.